These T cell receptor beta chains were read from a single sample in a study of blood T cell repertoires in COVID-19. Sequencing used immunoSEQ multiplex PCR; TCRdb keeps in-frame clones, though not all of them. Of some 210,000 clones listed, 89% were seen once; the top ten hold under 7%. Sequenced sample: peripheral blood. These receptors all come from a man in his 60s who had recovered from COVID-19. CDR3s include the opening cysteine and the closing phenylalanine or tryptophan. The D gene is left open where the match is weak. For some rows the clone size is stated as once, few or many, or as a class when expanded; others skip it.

j_call clone_size d_call v_call cdr3_aa cdr3_nt
TRBJ2-1 - TRBD1 TRBV5-1 CASGYRGNEQFF TGCGCCAGCGGATACAGGGGCAATGAGCAGTTCTTC
TRBJ1-4 few TRBD1 TRBV6-5 CASLRTGGGEKLFF TGTGCCAGCTTACGGACAGGGGGAGGGGAAAAACTGTTTTTT
TRBJ1-1 - - TRBV21-1 CASSKERSRDRAIIGTEAFF TGTGCCAGCAGCAAAGAAAGGTCCCGGGACAGGGCGATTATCGGCACTGAAGCTTTCTTT
TRBJ2-7 - - TRBV5-8 CASSFSAREYF TGTGCCAGCAGCTTCTCAGCCCGGGAGTACTTC
TRBJ2-2 - TRBD1 TRBV6-2/TRBV6-3 CASSYPSTGVSGELFF TGTGCCAGCAGCTATCCTTCGACAGGGGTCAGCGGGGAGCTGTTTTTT
TRBJ1-1 - - TRBV7-3 CASSLDRMNTEAFF TGTGCCAGCAGCTTAGACAGAATGAACACTGAAGCTTTCTTT
TRBJ1-6 - - TRBV11-2 CASSLDQGSPLHF TGTGCCAGCAGCTTAGATCAGGGTTCACCCCTCCACTTT
TRBJ2-2 - TRBD1 TRBV27 CASSLFIPGQGGNTGELFF TGTGCCAGCAGTTTATTCATACCGGGACAGGGGGGGAACACCGGGGAGCTGTTTTTT
TRBJ1-4 - - TRBV9 CASSVSQQNEKLFF TGTGCCAGCAGCGTTTCACAGCAAAATGAAAAACTGTTTTTT
TRBJ2-3 - TRBD2 TRBV5-1 CASSLAGGGPDTQYF TGCGCCAGCAGCTTGGCCGGGGGGGGCCCAGATACGCAGTATTTT
TRBJ2-1 - - TRBV14 CASSPLGSGSYNEQFF TGTGCCAGCAGCCCCTTGGGAAGCGGCTCCTACAATGAGCAGTTCTTC
TRBJ2-5 - TRBD1 TRBV29-1 CSVTGQGAGIRVETQYF TGCAGCGTAACGGGACAGGGGGCAGGGATTCGGGTGGAGACCCAGTACTTC
TRBJ2-5 - TRBD1 TRBV2 CASREGQAQETQYF TGTGCCAGCAGAGAGGGACAGGCGCAAGAGACCCAGTACTTC
TRBJ2-3 - TRBD1 TRBV27 CASSLWTGATDTQYF TGTGCCAGCAGTTTATGGACAGGGGCCACAGATACGCAGTATTTT
TRBJ2-5 - - TRBV7-9 CASSPQGGQETQYF TGTGCCAGCAGCCCCCAGGGTGGGCAAGAGACCCAGTACTTC
TRBJ1-4 - - TRBV3-1/TRBV3-2 CASSPGGRGRGGEKLFF TGTGCCAGCAGCCCCGGGGGTAGAGGAAGGGGTGGTGAAAAACTGTTTTTT
TRBJ1-1 - - TRBV7-2 CASSLERRGTEAFF TGTGCCAGCAGCTTAGAAAGGCGGGGGACTGAAGCTTTCTTT
TRBJ2-1 - - TRBV9 CASSVQGNEQFF TGTGCCAGCAGCGTCCAGGGCAATGAGCAGTTCTTC
TRBJ2-1 - TRBD2 TRBV27 CASSLGLAGLHSEQFF TGTGCCAGCAGTTTAGGGCTAGCGGGACTCCACAGTGAGCAGTTCTTC
TRBJ2-3 - - TRBV5-8 CASSFGGGAPDTQYF TGTGCCAGCAGCTTCGGAGGGGGGGCCCCAGATACGCAGTATTTT
TRBJ2-6 - - TRBV7-7 CASTTSSAGGVTGANVLTF TGTGCTAGCACTACCTCTAGCGCTGGCGGAGTTACTGGGGCCAACGTCCTGACTTTC
TRBJ2-7 - - TRBV4-1 CASSQDLGGYGQYF TGCGCCAGCAGCCAAGATTTAGGAGGGTACGGGCAGTACTTC
TRBJ1-1 - - TRBV9 CASSVLITGEAFF TGTGCCAGCAGCGTTTTGATTACAGGGGAAGCTTTCTTT
TRBJ2-7 - TRBD1 TRBV27 CASRHGTAYEQYF TGTGCCAGCAGGCACGGGACAGCATACGAGCAGTACTTC